This record concerns one T cell receptor (beta chain) sequence. Its antigen remains unidentified. Universal primer sites and UMIs were introduced during 5'RACE template-switching synthesis of TCR cDNA. MiXCR was run by TCRdb on the 5' RACE reads, yielding one entry per CDR3 protein. The sample carries some 390,000 distinct CDR3 sequences, roughly a sixth recorded once. The sample belongs to a study of T cells after yellow fever vaccination. Study information: SMART-Seq v4 Ultra Low Input prepared the low-cell-number fractions.

Study outcomes and limitations: Primary-vaccination clones mostly resurfaced post-booster (around 95% CD4, 75% to 90% CD8). On re-exposure, the response was weaker but peaked faster, at day 5 versus 15.

CDR3 length: 16 residues. The V segment lost 5 bases and the J segment 6 bases; nucleotides outside the gene matches: 9. The source was PBMCs, collected before the yellow fever booster vaccination. The J gene is TRBJ1-6, the V gene TRBV12-3 or TRBV12-4; TRBD1 aligns across 8 bases. This TCR came from a young man who received the YFV17D yellow fever vaccine. CDR3 protein: CASSPVQGASNSPLHF. In nucleotides, the CDR3 is TGTGCCAGCAGTCCTGTGCAGGGGGCTAGTAATTCACCCCTCCACTTT.